This T cell receptor (beta chain) was obtained from a study of a mutant IDH1 vaccine in newly diagnosed glioma (dated by TCRdb to about 2021). Looking at the study overall: Vaccination was initiated 4-6 weeks after radiotherapy alone, or concurrently with temozolomide cycles in the chemotherapy-containing groups. The roughly 32 treated patients were 62.5% male and around 40% female, with a mean age of roughly 40 years. Prior to enrollment, standard therapy consisting of radiotherapy alone, temozolomide alone, or radiochemotherapy with temozolomide had been administered to patients, with the combination being received by most patients. The week-35 safety follow-up took place at visit V12, and the week-47 end of study took place at visit V13. Peripheral blood was collected at six visits: V03 (baseline), V05, V07, V10, V12 and V13. For exploratory analyses, approximately 23 treated patients had longitudinal TCRB deep sequencing done wherever samples were available. The paper's findings and limits, for the study overall: No apparent relationship was observed between pseudoprogression and alterations in the top peripheral T cell clonotypes detected by TCRB sequencing. According to the authors, sample limitations meant that analyses of patient blood samples could not be reproduced. Vaccine-induced immune responses across multiple MHC alleles were detected in 90% to 95% of patients. Availability determined which PBMC samples were chosen for TCRB deep sequencing.

The time point label, as the study defines it: week 47, end of study. Every vaccine dose consisted of 300 ug of a 20-mer mutant IDH1 peptide in Montanide, administered subcutaneously together with topical imiquimod. Patients were given eight vaccinations, in weeks 1, 3, 5, 7, 11, 15, 19 and 23, which matched visits V03 through V10. Donors had newly diagnosed WHO grade 3 or 4 IDH1-mutant astrocytomas with loss of nuclear ATRX. The samples were drawn from NOA16, a multicentre, single-arm, open-label phase I trial in Germany that tested a mutant IDH1 peptide vaccine in humans for the first time. The DNeasy Blood and Tissue Kit was used to extract genomic DNA from EDTA blood for TCRB sequencing. The library was produced with the immunoSEQ multiplex PCR assay. Following the manufacturer's protocol, the hsTCRB Kit was used to amplify rearranged TCR beta chain sequences. An Illumina MiSeq was used to sequence the TCRB libraries. Per the original workflow: The kit vendor's proprietary platform handled demultiplexing, trimming and gene mapping. TCRdb retrieved this table from immuneACCESS and kept in-frame rearrangements only. Not all clones are present; in checked studies, unresolved V genes account for under half, and no reason is known for the remainder. V and J calls and clone size are given by that table; D and trimming were obtained from the DNA. Present in this sample are about 46,000 clones, approximately 88% of which were seen just once. The top ten constitute about 4% of the sample.

Reading from cysteine to phenylalanine, the CDR3 counts 16 amino acids. The only DNA kept is the CDR3, 48 bases in frame from the first base. V is cut by 3 bases and J by 0 bases, and the space between the germline ends is 12 bases. The germline V gene gives CDR1 as MNHNS and CDR2 as SASEGT. For this clone: Which antigen it targets is not known. One base away there is no much larger clone; base qualities are not given.

The chain is encoded by TRBV6-1 joined to TRBJ2-4; the D gene cannot be named for sure. The sequences come from PBMCs, collected from a glioma patient whose treatment included an IDH1 peptide vaccine. This clonotype originated in a woman in her 30s with glioma. Some clones in this sample may be carry-over from other donors' samples. CDR3 region: CASSDMPSLAKNIQYF. The base sequence is TGTGCCAGCAGTGACATGCCCAGCCTAGCCAAAAACATTCAGTACTTC.